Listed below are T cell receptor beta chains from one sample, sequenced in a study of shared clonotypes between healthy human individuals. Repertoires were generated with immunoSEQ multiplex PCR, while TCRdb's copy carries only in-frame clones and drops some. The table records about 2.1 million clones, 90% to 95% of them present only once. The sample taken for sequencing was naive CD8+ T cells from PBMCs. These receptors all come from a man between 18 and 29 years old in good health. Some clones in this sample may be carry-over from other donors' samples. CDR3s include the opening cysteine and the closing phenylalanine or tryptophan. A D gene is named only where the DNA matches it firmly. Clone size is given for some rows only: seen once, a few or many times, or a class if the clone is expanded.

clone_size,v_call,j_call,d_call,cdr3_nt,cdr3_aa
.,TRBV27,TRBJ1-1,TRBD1,TGTGCCAGCAGTTCCCCAAGCAGGGGGCAGGACGAAGCTTTCTTT,CASSSPSRGQDEAFF
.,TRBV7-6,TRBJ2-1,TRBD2,TGTGCCAGCAGCTTATCACCAGGGCGGCTAGCGGGGCCGAGCTCCTACAATGAGCAGTTCTTC,CASSLSPGRLAGPSSYNEQFF
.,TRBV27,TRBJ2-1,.,TGTGCCAGCAGTTTATCCAGGGTGGGCAATGAGCAGTTCTTC,CASSLSRVGNEQFF
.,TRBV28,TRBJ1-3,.,TGTGCCAGCAGTTCGGACACCCTTAGCTCTGGAAACACCATATATTTT,CASSSDTLSSGNTIYF
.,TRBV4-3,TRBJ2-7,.,TGCGCCAGCAGCCAAGAAAAATTAGGATGGGGGGTTTCCTACGAGCAGTACTTC,CASSQEKLGWGVSYEQYF
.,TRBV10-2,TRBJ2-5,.,TGCGCCAGCTGGGACAATCGTCCCCAAGAGACCCAGTACTTC,CASWDNRPQETQYF
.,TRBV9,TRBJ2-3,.,TGTGCCAGCAGCGCGGGGCCCGGAGATACGCAGTATTTT,CASSAGPGDTQYF
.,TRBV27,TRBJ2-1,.,TGTGCCAGCGAACCTCTCTCCTACAATGAGCAGTTCTTC,CASEPLSYNEQFF
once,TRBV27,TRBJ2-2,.,TGTGCCAGCAGCTTATCCAGGGATGGCGGGGAGCTGTTTTTT,CASSLSRDGGELFF
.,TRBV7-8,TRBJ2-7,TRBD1,TGTGCCAGCAGCTTGGAGCCCACAGGGGTGAGCTCCTACGAGCAGTACTTC,CASSLEPTGVSSYEQYF
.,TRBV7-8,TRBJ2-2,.,TGTGCCAGCAGCCCTCTACTAGATGGGGACACCGGGGAGCTGTTTTTT,CASSPLLDGDTGELFF
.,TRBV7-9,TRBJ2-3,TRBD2,TGTGCCAGCAGCGCCAGACTAGCGGGAGGCCGTCGGGGCACAGATACGCAGTATTTT,CASSARLAGGRRGTDTQYF
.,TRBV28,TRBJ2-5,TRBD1,TGTGCCAGCAGCCACCCCAGGACAGGGGGCGAAGAGACCCAGTACTTC,CASSHPRTGGEETQYF
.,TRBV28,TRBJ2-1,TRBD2,TGTGCCAGCAGTCCATCCCTCAGGACTAGCGGAGCCCGCTACAATGAGCAGTTCTTC,CASSPSLRTSGARYNEQFF
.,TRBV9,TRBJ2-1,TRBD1,TGTGCCAGCAGCGTAGGAGGGGGCGGTCCCCAGCAGTTCTTC,CASSVGGGGPQQFF
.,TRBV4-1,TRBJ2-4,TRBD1,TGCGCCAGCAGTACCGGGACAGCTGACATTCAGTACTTC,CASSTGTADIQYF
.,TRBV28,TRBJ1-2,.,TGTGCCAGCTCCCGGGACACCAACTATGGCTACACCTTC,CASSRDTNYGYTF
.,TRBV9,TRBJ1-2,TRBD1,TGTGCCAGCAGCGAGAGCGCCGGGACAGGGGTTTACTATGGCTACACCTTC,CASSESAGTGVYYGYTF
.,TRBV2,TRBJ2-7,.,TGTGCCAGCAGTAGGGCCGGGATGAGCTCCTACGAGCAGTACTTC,CASSRAGMSSYEQYF
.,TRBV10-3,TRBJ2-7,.,TGTGCCATCAGTGAGTCCGCCTTGCGGTACGAGCAGTACTTC,CAISESALRYEQYF
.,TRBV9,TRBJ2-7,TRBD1,TGTGCCAGCAGCCCCACCTCAGGGGGTATCGAGCAGTACTTC,CASSPTSGGIEQYF
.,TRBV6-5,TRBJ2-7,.,TGTGCCAGCAGTTACTTCGTCACCGTTGCCGAGCAGTACTTC,CASSYFVTVAEQYF
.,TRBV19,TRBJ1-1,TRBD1,TGTGCCAGTAGTGCCTTGGGGCAGGGGGCCGGCAACACTGAAGCTTTCTTT,CASSALGQGAGNTEAFF
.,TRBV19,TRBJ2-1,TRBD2,TGTGCCAGTAGTATTGCAGCGGGAGGGCCGAGAACCTACAATGAGCAGTTCTTC,CASSIAAGGPRTYNEQFF